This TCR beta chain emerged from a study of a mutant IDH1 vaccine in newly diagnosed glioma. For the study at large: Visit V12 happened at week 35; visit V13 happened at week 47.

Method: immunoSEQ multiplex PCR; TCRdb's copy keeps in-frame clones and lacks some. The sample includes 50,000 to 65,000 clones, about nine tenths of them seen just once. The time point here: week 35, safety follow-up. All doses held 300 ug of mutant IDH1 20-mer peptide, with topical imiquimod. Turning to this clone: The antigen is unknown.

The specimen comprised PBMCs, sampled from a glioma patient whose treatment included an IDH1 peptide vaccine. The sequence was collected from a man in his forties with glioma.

The CDR3 DNA is TGTGCCAGCAGTTTAGGTGGTGTTCTGGTCTACGAGCAGTACTTC. It specifies CASSLGGVLVYEQYF. The chain uses TRBV27 and TRBJ2-7; D is unresolved. Germline lookup yields CDR1 MNHEY and CDR2 SMNVEV (reference sequence). CDR3 length: 15 amino acids. V lost 2 bases, J lost 3 bases, and 14 bases lay in between.